This TCR beta chain was retrieved from a study of molecular identifiers for immune sequencing clone quantification (dated 2018 in TCRdb). Concerning the study at large: For a replicate experiment, RNA from around 20,000 or 99,000 naive CD8 T cells was divided into five aliquots, and four of the five aliquots were sequenced. This methods study benchmarked molecular-identifier clustering-based TCR repertoire sequencing (MIDCIRS) and TCR RNA copy counting, using CD8 T cells to do so.

Libraries of naive CD8 T cells were built from anywhere between roughly 20,000 and 1,100,000 sorted cells, with 10%, 30% or 50% of the purified RNA used. Naive CD8 T cells were FACS-sorted as CD8+CD4-CCR7+CD45RA+ on a BD FACSAria II into RLT Plus buffer. To test detection sensitivity, Jurkat RNA equivalent to roughly eleven TCR copies was spiked into samples of roughly 18,000-1,000,000 naive CD8 T cells. CD8 T cells were enriched with RosetteSep CD8+ T Cell Enrichment Cocktail and Ficoll-Paque, followed by ACK red cell lysis. On this clonotype: This clone's antigen is unknown. There are no base qualities to consult, and no much larger clone falls within one base.

Counted from cysteine to phenylalanine, this CDR3 has 15 amino acids. Kept here is only the CDR3 DNA, which spans 45 bases and is read in frame from base 1. V loses 6 bases, J loses 4 bases, and the germline ends lie 18 bases apart. The library was made by PCR. Instrument on record: NextSeq 500. Bulk TCR libraries were prepared as previously described, using TCR primers listed in Table S5. The Qiagen AllPrep DNA/RNA kit was used to purify total RNA. Before analysis, reads from multiple sequencing runs of one library were combined. In the authors' own workflow: Reads were retained only if the reads had an exact TCR constant sequence, and the retained reads were trimmed to 150 nt and grouped according to their 12-nt molecular barcodes. Reads inside each barcode group were sub-clustered using a 15% Levenshtein threshold, and a quality-weighted consensus sequence was constructed for each RNA molecule. Non-functional sequences were filtered out, along with any lower-count sequence sitting one edit away from another sequence. Based on fitting two negative binomial distributions, any barcode sub-cluster with under 20% of the maximum read count was discarded. In-frame beta chains were kept once TCRdb had trimmed the public reads at Q25 with fastp and called clones with MiXCR. Entries that share a CDR3 protein sequence are merged under the most common genes and DNA. The V and J calls and clone size are TCRdb's, not the authors'. For this sample the table gives about 510,000 distinct CDR3 sequences, of which about 25% were detected only once. Approximately 0.8% of the sample comes from the top ten.

General conclusions and limits of the study: The naive libraries included spiked-in Jurkat TCR RNA (roughly 9 copies' worth), and this RNA is not part of the donor repertoire. In CMV-specific effector cells, clones with more than 20 RNA copies accounted for over 99% of molecules, whereas in naive cells such clones accounted for under 1%. Modeling estimated approximately 3 recovered TCR RNA copies per cell, compared with about ten by digital PCR, which implies roughly 30% capture efficiency. Even against a background of 800,000 to 1,000,000 naive CD8 T cells, spiked-in Jurkat TCR RNA amounting to a single cell's worth was reported to be detectable. Highly expanded clone sizes could be underestimated because identical TCR molecules may share a barcode. When barcode sub-clustering was not used, chimeric consensus sequences inflated TCR diversity, with chimeras reaching as high as 47%.

The chain is made from TRBV12-3 or TRBV12-4 and TRBJ1-1; a weak D assignment points to TRBD1 (5 bases agree). Sequencing used naive CD8+ T cells from blood, with Jurkat cell RNA spiked in. The label giving this sample's cell subset or site can be read as: FACS-sorted CD8+CD4-CCR7+CD45RA+ naive T cells. The clonotype comes from a human donor in good health. Some libraries in this study had Jurkat cell RNA spiked in. The encoded CDR3 is CASSLGRVEFTEAFF. The DNA sequence is TGTGCCAGCAGCCTCGGCAGGGTGGAGTTCACTGAAGCTTTCTTT.